Below, one T cell receptor (beta chain) is given with its context. Its matching antigen is unknown. The V gene lost 0 bases and the J gene lost 6 bases, with 6 bases spanning the gap. The CDR3 runs 14 residues. Germline loops: CDR1 SGHTA, CDR2 FQGNSA. Time point meaning: week 5, during vaccination. Mutant IDH1 20-mer peptide, at 300 ug, made up each vaccine dose, with topical imiquimod. Clones were sequenced by immunoSEQ multiplex PCR, and TCRdb holds only the in-frame ones, with some missing. The sample has 30,000 to 45,000 clones; approximately 89% are singletons. The source of the sample is a study of a mutant IDH1 vaccine in newly diagnosed glioma.

This sample comprised PBMCs, obtained from a glioma patient whose treatment included an IDH1 peptide vaccine. This TCR came from a man aged 50-60 years with glioma. The gene calls are TRBV7-2 and TRBJ1-6; D gene uncertain. CDR3 in DNA: TGTGCCAGCAGCTTAGCCGGCGGTAATTCACCCCTCCACTTT. Encoded protein: CASSLAGGNSPLHF.